This T cell receptor beta chain was observed in a study of shared clonotypes between healthy human individuals. Study information: There were three CD4 naive, three CD4 memory, two CD8 naive and one CD8 memory plates per donor. General observations from the study: Memory subsets generally showed lower estimated richness than naive subsets. Inspection by rarefaction showed sorted-subset sequencing to be incomplete despite large depth.

The assay was immunoSEQ multiplex PCR, and TCRdb's table has in-frame clones only and misses some. The data contain around 1 million clones, around 80% of them seen just once; the ten biggest clones take up over 1.3%. Only Caucasian adults living in Nashville, Tennessee made up the donor group. A remark on this clone: The antigen is undetermined.

The length of the CDR3 is 16 residues. Trimming cost V 4 bases and J 5 bases; bases outside gene matches: 10. Germline V gene lookup returns CDR1 MNHNY and CDR2 SVGAGI (reference sequence). This sequence originates from a man aged 18 to 30 in good health. The specimen was memory CD4+ T cells sorted from blood. Subset denoted: CD45RA-negative fraction. V gene TRBV6-6 combines with J gene TRBJ1-5, with 8 bases lining up with TRBD1. The CDR3 bases are TGTGCCAGCAGTTCCGGGGACAGGATTTCTGATCAGCCCCAGCATTTT. It specifies CASSSGDRISDQPQHF.